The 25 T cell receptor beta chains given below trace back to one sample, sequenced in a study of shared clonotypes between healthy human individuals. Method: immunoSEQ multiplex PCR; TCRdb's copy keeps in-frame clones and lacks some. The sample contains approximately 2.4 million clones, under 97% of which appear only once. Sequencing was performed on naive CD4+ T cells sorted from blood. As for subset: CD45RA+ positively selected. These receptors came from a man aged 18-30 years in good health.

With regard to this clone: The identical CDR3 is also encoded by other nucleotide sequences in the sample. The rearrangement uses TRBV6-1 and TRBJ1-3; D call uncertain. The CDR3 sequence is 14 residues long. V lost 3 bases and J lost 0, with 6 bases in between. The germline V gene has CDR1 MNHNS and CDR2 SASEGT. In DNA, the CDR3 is TGTGCCAGCAGTGAGGCAAGCTCTGGAAACACCATATATTTT. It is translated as CASSEASSGNTIYF.

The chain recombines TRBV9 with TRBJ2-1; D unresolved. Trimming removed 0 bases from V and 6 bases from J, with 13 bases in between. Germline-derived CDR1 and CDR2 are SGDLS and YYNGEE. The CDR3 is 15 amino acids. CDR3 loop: CASSVGTQPGNEQFF. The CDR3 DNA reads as TGTGCCAGCAGCGTAGGGACCCAACCGGGCAATGAGCAGTTCTTC.

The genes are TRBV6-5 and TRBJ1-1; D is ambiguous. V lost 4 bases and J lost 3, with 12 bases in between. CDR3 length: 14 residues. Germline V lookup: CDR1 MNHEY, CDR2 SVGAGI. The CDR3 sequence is CASSSPRRDTEAFF. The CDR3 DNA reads TGTGCCAGCAGTTCCCCTCGGCGTGACACTGAAGCTTTCTTT.

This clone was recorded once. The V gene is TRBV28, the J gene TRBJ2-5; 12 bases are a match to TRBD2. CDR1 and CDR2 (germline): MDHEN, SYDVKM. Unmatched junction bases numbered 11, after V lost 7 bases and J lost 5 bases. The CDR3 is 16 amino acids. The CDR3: CASIALAGGSAETQYF. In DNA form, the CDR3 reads TGTGCCAGCATAGCACTAGCGGGGGGATCGGCGGAGACCCAGTACTTC.

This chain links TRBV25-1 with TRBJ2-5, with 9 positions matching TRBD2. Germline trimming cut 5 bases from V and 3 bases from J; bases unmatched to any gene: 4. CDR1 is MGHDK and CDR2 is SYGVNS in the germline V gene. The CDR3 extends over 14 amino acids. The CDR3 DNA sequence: TGTGCCAGCAGTAGCGGGGGGCCTAAAGAGACCCAGTACTTC. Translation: CASSSGGPKETQYF.

The CDR3 nucleotides are TGTGCCAGCAGCTGGCACTCGGGGGAGTACTACAATGAGCAGTTCTTC. Its protein is CASSWHSGEYYNEQFF. The rearrangement uses TRBV5-6 and TRBJ2-1, with a possible D match to TRBD2 (6 bases). Per germline, CDR1 SGHDT and CDR2 YYEEEE. V lost 3 bases and J 3 bases, leaving 16 bases between the germline ends. This CDR3 has 16 amino acids.

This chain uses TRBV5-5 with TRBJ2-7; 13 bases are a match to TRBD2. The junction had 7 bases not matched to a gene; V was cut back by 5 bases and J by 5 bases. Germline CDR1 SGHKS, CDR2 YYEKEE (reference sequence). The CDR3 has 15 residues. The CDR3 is CASRKGLAGADEQYF. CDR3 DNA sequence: TGTGCCAGCAGAAAAGGACTAGCGGGAGCCGACGAGCAGTACTTC.

This chain's CDR3 is CASSLSGLGQVTGELFF. DNA of the CDR3: TGTGCCAGCAGCTTAAGTGGACTGGGACAGGTCACCGGGGAGCTGTTTTTT. The chain couples TRBV5-4 to TRBJ2-2, with 8 bases fitting TRBD1. The CDR3 runs 17 residues. V was pared by 2 bases and J by 4 bases, with 10 bases of the junction left unmatched. From germline, CDR1 is SGHNT and CDR2 YYREEE (reference sequence).

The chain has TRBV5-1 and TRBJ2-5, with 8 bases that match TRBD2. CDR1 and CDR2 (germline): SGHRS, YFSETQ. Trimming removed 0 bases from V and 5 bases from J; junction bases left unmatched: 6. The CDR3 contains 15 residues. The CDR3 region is CASSLERGSWETQYF. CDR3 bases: TGCGCCAGCAGCTTGGAGCGGGGGTCATGGGAGACCCAGTACTTC. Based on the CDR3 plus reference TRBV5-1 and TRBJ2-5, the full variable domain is KAGVTQTPRYLIKTRGQQVTLSCSPISGHRSVSWYQQTPGQGLQFLFEYFSETQRNKGNFPGRFSGRQFSNSRSEMNVSTLELGDSALYLCASSLERGSWETQYFGPGTRLLVL.

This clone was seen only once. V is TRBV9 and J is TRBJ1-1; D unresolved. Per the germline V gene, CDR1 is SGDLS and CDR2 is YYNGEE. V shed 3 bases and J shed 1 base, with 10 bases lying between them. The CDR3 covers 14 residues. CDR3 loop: CASSAPTANTEAFF. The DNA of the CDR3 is TGTGCCAGCAGCGCACCCACAGCGAACACTGAAGCTTTCTTT.

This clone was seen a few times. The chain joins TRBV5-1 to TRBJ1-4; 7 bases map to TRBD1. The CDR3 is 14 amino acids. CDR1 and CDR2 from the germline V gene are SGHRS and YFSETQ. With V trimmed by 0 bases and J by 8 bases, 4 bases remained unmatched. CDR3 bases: TGCGCCAGCAGCTTGGGGGACAGAAGGGAAAAACTGTTTTTT. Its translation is CASSLGDRREKLFF.

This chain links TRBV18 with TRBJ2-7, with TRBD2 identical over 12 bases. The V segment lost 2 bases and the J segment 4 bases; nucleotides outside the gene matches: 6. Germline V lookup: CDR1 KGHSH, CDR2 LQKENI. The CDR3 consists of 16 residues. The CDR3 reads CASSPGLAGISYEQYF. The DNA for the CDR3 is TGTGCCAGCTCACCAGGACTAGCGGGAATAAGTTACGAGCAGTACTTC.

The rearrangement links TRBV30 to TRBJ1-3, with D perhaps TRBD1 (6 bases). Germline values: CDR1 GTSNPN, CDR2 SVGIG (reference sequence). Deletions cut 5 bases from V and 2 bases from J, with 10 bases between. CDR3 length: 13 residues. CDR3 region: CAWGQKAGNTIYF. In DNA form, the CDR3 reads TGTGCCTGGGGACAGAAGGCTGGAAACACCATATATTTT.

CDR3 region: CASSVPMNTEAFF. DNA for the CDR3: TGTGCCAGCAGTGTACCGATGAACACTGAAGCTTTCTTT. This chain links TRBV2 with TRBJ1-1; unclear D gene. Germline-derived CDR1 and CDR2 are SNHLY and FYNNEI. Between the trimmed V and J ends, which lost 4 bases and 0 bases, there was a span of 6 bases. This CDR3 comprises 13 residues.

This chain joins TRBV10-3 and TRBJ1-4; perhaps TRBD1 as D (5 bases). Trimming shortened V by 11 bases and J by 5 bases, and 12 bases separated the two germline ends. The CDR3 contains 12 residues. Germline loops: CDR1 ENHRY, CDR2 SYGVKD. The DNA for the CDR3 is TGTGCCGTCCGGGACGGCAATGAAAAACTGTTTTTT. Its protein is CAVRDGNEKLFF.

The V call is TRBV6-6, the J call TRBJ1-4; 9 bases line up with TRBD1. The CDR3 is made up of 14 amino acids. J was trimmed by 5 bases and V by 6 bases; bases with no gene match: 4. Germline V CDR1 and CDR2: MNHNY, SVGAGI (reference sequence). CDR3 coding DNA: TGTGCCAGCAGAAGGACAGGGGAAAATGAAAAACTGTTTTTT. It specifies CASRRTGENEKLFF.

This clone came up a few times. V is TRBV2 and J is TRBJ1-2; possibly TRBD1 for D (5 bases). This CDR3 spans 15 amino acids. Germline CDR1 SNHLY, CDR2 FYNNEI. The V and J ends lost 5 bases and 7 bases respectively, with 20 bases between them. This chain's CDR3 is CASSQQGKRTIGYTF. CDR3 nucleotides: TGTGCCAGCAGTCAGCAGGGTAAAAGAACTATTGGCTACACCTTC.

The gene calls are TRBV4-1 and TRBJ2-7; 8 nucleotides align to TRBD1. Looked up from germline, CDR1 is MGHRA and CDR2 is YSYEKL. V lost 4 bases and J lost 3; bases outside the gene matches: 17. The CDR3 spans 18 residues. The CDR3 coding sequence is TGCGCCAGCAGCCCTCCCAGCAGGCCGGGACAGGCTTACTACGAGCAGTACTTC. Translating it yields CASSPPSRPGQAYYEQYF.

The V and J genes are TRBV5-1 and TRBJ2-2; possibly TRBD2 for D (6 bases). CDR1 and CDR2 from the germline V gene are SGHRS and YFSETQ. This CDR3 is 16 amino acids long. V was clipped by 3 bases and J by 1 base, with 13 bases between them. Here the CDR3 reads CASSSTGRENTGELFF. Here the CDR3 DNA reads TGCGCCAGCAGCTCAACGGGGCGGGAGAACACCGGGGAGCTGTTTTTT.

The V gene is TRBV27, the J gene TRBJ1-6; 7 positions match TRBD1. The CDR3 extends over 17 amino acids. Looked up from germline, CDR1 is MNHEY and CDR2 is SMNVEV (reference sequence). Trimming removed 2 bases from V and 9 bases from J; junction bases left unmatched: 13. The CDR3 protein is CASSLTLRQGKISPLHF. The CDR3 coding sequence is TGTGCCAGCAGTTTAACTTTAAGACAGGGAAAGATTTCACCCCTCCACTTT.

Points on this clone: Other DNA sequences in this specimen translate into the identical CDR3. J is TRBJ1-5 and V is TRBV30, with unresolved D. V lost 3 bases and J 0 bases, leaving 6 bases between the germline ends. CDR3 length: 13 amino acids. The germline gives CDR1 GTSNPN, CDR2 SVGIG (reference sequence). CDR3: CAWSGNSNQPQHF. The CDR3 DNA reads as TGTGCCTGGAGCGGTAATAGCAATCAGCCCCAGCATTTT.

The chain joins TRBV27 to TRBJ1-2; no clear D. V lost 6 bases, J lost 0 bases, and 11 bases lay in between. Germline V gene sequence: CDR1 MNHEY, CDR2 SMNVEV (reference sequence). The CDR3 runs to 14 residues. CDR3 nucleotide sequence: TGTGCCAGCAGACACAGAGGATCTAACTATGGCTACACCTTC. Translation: CASRHRGSNYGYTF.

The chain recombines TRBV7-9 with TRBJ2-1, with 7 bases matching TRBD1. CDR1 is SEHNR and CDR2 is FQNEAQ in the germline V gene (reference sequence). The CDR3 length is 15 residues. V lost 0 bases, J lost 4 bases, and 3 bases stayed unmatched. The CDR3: CASSLAGTVYNEQFF. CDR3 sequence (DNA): TGTGCCAGCAGCTTAGCGGGGACAGTTTACAATGAGCAGTTCTTC.

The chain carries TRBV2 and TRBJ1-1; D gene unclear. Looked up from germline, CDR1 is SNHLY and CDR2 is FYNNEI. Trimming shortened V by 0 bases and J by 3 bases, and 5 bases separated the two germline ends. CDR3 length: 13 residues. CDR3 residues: CASSEAVYTEAFF. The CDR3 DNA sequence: TGTGCCAGCAGTGAAGCGGTTTACACTGAAGCTTTCTTT.

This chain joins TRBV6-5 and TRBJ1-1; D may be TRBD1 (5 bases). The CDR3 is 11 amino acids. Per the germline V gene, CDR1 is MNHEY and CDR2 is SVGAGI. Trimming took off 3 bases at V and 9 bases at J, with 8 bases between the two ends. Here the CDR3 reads CASSYNRQAFF. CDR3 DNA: TGTGCCAGCAGTTATAACAGGCAAGCTTTCTTT.